What follows are 24 T cell receptor beta chains derived from one specimen sequenced in a study of T cell repertoires in cytomegalovirus infection. TCRdb redid the calling of the reads with MiXCR, one entry per CDR3 protein. The table includes under 600,000 distinct CDR3 sequences, about 15% detected once. The sequencing sample was made of CD8+ T cells from PBMCs. The receptor set was obtained from a human donor in good health (CMV status not recorded). Some clones in this sample may be carry-over from other donors' samples.

This clonotype was seen once. The gene calls are TRBV12-3 or TRBV12-4 and TRBJ2-1; TRBD2 is a possible D gene (6 bases). The CDR3 is made up of 14 amino acids. V was cut by 6 bases and J by 5 bases, with 14 bases left in between. CDR3 sequence reads: CASRSGTLHNEQFF. CDR3 nucleotides: TGTGCCAGCAGATCCGGGACTCTACACAATGAGCAGTTCTTC.

This clonotype was picked up a small number of times. CDR3 in amino acids: CASSIDPLGSHEGVADTQYF. CDR3 DNA: TGTGCCAGTAGTATAGACCCATTGGGTAGCCACGAGGGTGTCGCAGATACGCAGTATTTT. The V call is TRBV19, the J call TRBJ2-3, with D possibly being TRBD2 (5 bases). The CDR3 has 20 amino acids. V lost 0 bases and J 4 bases, leaving 26 bases between the germline ends. CDR1 is LNHDA, CDR2 SQIVND, per germline (reference sequence).

This clonotype has ten or more counts. This chain joins TRBV11-2 and TRBJ2-3; the match to TRBD2 covers 13 bases. J was trimmed by 1 base and V by 3 bases; bases with no gene match: 7. The germline gives CDR1 SGHAT, CDR2 FQNNGV. CDR3 length: 18 residues. The CDR3 loop reads CASSFWTSGGRGTDTQYF. CDR3 nucleotide sequence: TGTGCCAGCAGCTTCTGGACTAGCGGGGGAAGAGGCACAGATACGCAGTATTTT.

This clonotype was seen many times. This chain joins TRBV11-2 and TRBJ1-2, with TRBD1 as a possible D gene (6 bases). This CDR3 has 17 amino acids. The V and J ends lost 5 bases and 3 bases respectively, with 22 bases between them. Germline values: CDR1 SGHAT, CDR2 FQNNGV. CDR3 nucleotides: TGTGCCAGCAGCCCCTCACTCGGGGGCCCCCCTGACTATGGCTACACCTTC. Translated, it gives CASSPSLGGPPDYGYTF.

This clonotype has just a few counts. The V gene is TRBV13, the J gene TRBJ2-7; TRBD2 aligns across 8 bases. The germline gives CDR1 PRHDT, CDR2 FYEKMQ (reference sequence). The CDR3 is 15 amino acids. V lost 4 bases to trimming and J lost 5 bases; unmatched junction nucleotides: 10. CDR3 in DNA: TGTGCCAGCAGCTCCCGTCTAACGGGGGGGGACGAGCAGTACTTC. Residues: CASSSRLTGGDEQYF.

With regard to this clonotype: Since a much larger clone is just one base distant, this may be a read error. The chain combines TRBV27 with TRBJ1-1; 7 positions match TRBD1. Germline V gene lookup returns CDR1 MNHEY and CDR2 SMNVEV (reference sequence). The CDR3 consists of 15 residues. This CDR3 is CTSSPWDRVNTEAFF. CDR3 in DNA: TGTACCAGCAGTCCCTGGGACAGAGTGAACACTGAAGCTTTCTTT.

A word on this clonotype: A much larger clonotype is one base distant, so this may be a read error. The chain recombines TRBV7-6 with TRBJ2-3; maybe TRBD2 (6 bases). This CDR3 is built from 14 residues. Germline V gene data show CDR1 as SGHVS and CDR2 as FNYEAQ. Trimming removed 5 bases from V and 4 bases from J, with 13 bases in between. The DNA for the CDR3 is TGTGCCAGCAGCCGCGGACTAAGAGCAGATACGCAGTATTTT. As protein: CASSRGLRADTQYF.

With respect to this clonotype: Possible read error: a much larger clone is one base away. The chain carries TRBV7-6 and TRBJ1-6; D gene uncertain. CDR1 is SGHVS and CDR2 is FNYEAQ in the germline V gene. The length of the CDR3 is 12 residues. The chain's CDR3 is CTSSSPPFPLHF. The CDR3 DNA is TGTACCAGCAGCTCCCCCCCCTTCCCCCTCCACTTT.

This clonotype occurred many times. The chain combines TRBV9 with TRBJ2-5, with 8 bases matching TRBD2. The CDR3 sequence is 16 residues long. Trimming took 0 bases from V and 1 from J; bases not matched to a gene: 5. CDR1 is SGDLS and CDR2 is YYNGEE in the germline V gene. The CDR3: CASSVGDGGAQETQYF. CDR3 sequence (DNA): TGTGCCAGCAGCGTAGGAGACGGGGGGGCCCAAGAGACCCAGTACTTC.

This clonotype showed up many times. The gene calls are TRBV6-1 and TRBJ2-5, with unresolved D. The V gene's germline CDR1 is MNHNS and CDR2 SASEGT. This CDR3 comprises 17 residues. V was cut by 3 bases and J by 2 bases, with 19 bases left in between. CDR3 residues: CASSDGIIIASQETQYF. CDR3 DNA sequence: TGTGCCAGCAGTGATGGAATAATTATAGCCAGTCAAGAGACCCAGTACTTC.

This clonotype was seen many times. This CDR3 is CASSFNGNYDEQFF. In DNA form, the CDR3 reads TGTGCCAGCAGCTTTAATGGAAATTACGATGAGCAGTTCTTC. The rearrangement uses TRBV7-8 and TRBJ2-1; D is unclear. Germline V gene lookup returns CDR1 SGHVS and CDR2 FQNEAQ. V dropped 3 bases and J dropped 8 bases, with 14 bases sitting between them. This CDR3 is 14 amino acids long.

This clonotype was recorded many times. This chain uses TRBV5-6 with TRBJ1-3, with no clear D. The V end lost 1 base, the J end lost 0 bases, and 11 bases lay between the germline ends. Germline-derived CDR1 and CDR2 are SGHDT and YYEEEE. The CDR3 loop spans 16 amino acids. The CDR3 DNA follows: TGTGCCAGCAGCTTGACGAGGGAAGGCTCTGGAAACACCATATATTTT. Translating gives CASSLTREGSGNTIYF.

This clonotype was seen more than once but under ten times. The V and J genes are TRBV4-2 and TRBJ1-5; TRBD1 might be the D (6 bases). CDR1 is LGHNA, CDR2 YNFKEQ, per germline. Trimming stripped 9 bases from V and 3 bases from J, with 15 bases between. There are 14 residues in the CDR3. The CDR3 sequence: CASAPGHNNQPQHF. DNA for the CDR3: TGTGCCAGTGCCCCGGGACACAACAATCAGCCCCAGCATTTT.

This clonotype was recorded at least ten times. The chain links TRBV11-2 to TRBJ2-3; TRBD2 aligns across 13 bases. V trimming: 1 base; J trimming: 6 bases; junction bases outside the gene matches: 10. Germline V gene lookup returns CDR1 SGHAT and CDR2 FQNNGV. The CDR3 sequence is 18 residues long. Here the CDR3 DNA reads TGTGCCAGCAGCTTAGGAGGGACTAGCGGGGTGCCAGGGGATACGCAGTATTTT. Encoded protein: CASSLGGTSGVPGDTQYF.

Many counts were recorded for this clonotype. This chain links TRBV12-3 or TRBV12-4 with TRBJ2-2; D uncertain. V dropped 8 bases and J dropped 5 bases, with 15 bases sitting between them. This CDR3 comprises 14 residues. The CDR3 DNA sequence: TGTGCCAGCGAGAAGGTCGGGCTAACCGGGGAGCTGTTTTTT. Translated: CASEKVGLTGELFF.

This clonotype was observed many times. The chain carries TRBV28 and TRBJ2-5, with 10 positions matching TRBD2. CDR1 and CDR2 from the germline V gene are MDHEN and SYDVKM. Trimming took 5 bases from V and 0 from J; bases not matched to a gene: 12. The CDR3 covers 18 residues. The CDR3 loop is CASSQPVLAGEYQETQYF. Written as DNA, the CDR3 is TGTGCCAGCAGTCAACCAGTTCTAGCGGGAGAATACCAAGAGACCCAGTACTTC. Supplemented by reference TRBV28 and TRBJ2-5, the full variable domain reads DVKVTQSSRYLVKRTGEKVFLECVQDMDHENMFWYRQDPGLGLRLIYFSYDVKMKEKGDIPEGYSVSREKKERFSLILESASTNQTSMYLCASSQPVLAGEYQETQYFGPGTRLLVL.

This clonotype showed up just a few times. The chain carries TRBV4-1 and TRBJ2-7, with TRBD2 matching 11 bases. Looked up from germline, CDR1 is MGHRA and CDR2 is YSYEKL. The CDR3 totals 15 residues. V was pared by 0 bases and J by 3 bases, with 1 base of the junction left unmatched. The CDR3 loop reads CASSQETSGNYEQYF. Written as DNA, the CDR3 is TGCGCCAGCAGCCAAGAGACTAGCGGGAACTACGAGCAGTACTTC.

This clonotype has a handful of counts. The chain recombines TRBV5-1 with TRBJ1-4; D gene unclear. The CDR3 has 16 residues. The V and J ends lost 7 bases and 0 bases respectively, with 16 bases between them. The germline V gene has CDR1 SGHRS and CDR2 YFSETQ. The CDR3, as DNA: TGCGCCAGCCCCGGCGGCAGGCTTGCAACTAATGAAAAACTGTTTTTT. Translation: CASPGGRLATNEKLFF.

The J gene is TRBJ1-2, the V gene TRBV11-2; D possibly corresponds to TRBD1 (6 bases). Germline assignment: CDR1 SGHAT and CDR2 FQNNGV. Trimming left V 5 bases short and J 4 bases short, with 11 bases between. The CDR3 covers 13 residues. CDR3 bases: TGTGCCAGCAGCCCCGGGACACCCTATGGCTACACCTTC. Translated: CASSPGTPYGYTF.

The rearrangement uses TRBV12-5 and TRBJ1-4, with 7 bases fitting TRBD1. The CDR3 loop spans 17 amino acids. J lost 4 bases, V lost 5 bases, and 13 bases had no gene match. Germline V CDR1 and CDR2: LGHNT, FRNRAP. The CDR3 sequence is CASGKKPRDSLNEKLFF. CDR3 DNA: TGTGCTAGTGGTAAAAAACCAAGGGACAGTCTTAATGAAAAACTGTTTTTT.

This clonotype was seen repeatedly, ten times or more. This chain connects TRBV5-1 to TRBJ2-1, with D perhaps given as TRBD1 or TRBD2 (6 bases each). The V gene's germline CDR1 is SGHRS and CDR2 YFSETQ. The CDR3 covers 15 residues. Trimming stripped 1 base from V and 2 bases from J, with 10 bases between. CDR3 region: CASSLWGDTYNEQFF. The CDR3 coding sequence is TGCGCCAGCAGCTTGTGGGGGGACACCTACAATGAGCAGTTCTTC.

This clonotype has ten or more counts. This rearrangement joins TRBV5-1 to TRBJ2-7; either TRBD1 or TRBD2 may fit D (6 bases each). The CDR3 is made up of 15 amino acids. V lost 0 bases, J lost 1 base, and 11 bases lay in between. Germline V gives CDR1 SGHRS, CDR2 YFSETQ. For the CDR3, the DNA is TGCGCCAGCAGCTTGGCGCAGGGGACTTCCTACGAGCAGTACTTC. This sequence encodes CASSLAQGTSYEQYF.

In regard to this clonotype: The junction departs from the called germline gene at one end, perhaps through a read error. The chain recombines TRBV27 with TRBJ1-3; D is possibly TRBD1 (5 bases). CDR1 and CDR2 (germline): MNHEY, SMNVEV (reference sequence). This CDR3 comprises 16 residues. The CDR3 sequence: CASSRDSLLSANTIYF. DNA of the CDR3: TGTGCCAGCAGCCGGGACTCCCTCCTCTCTGCAAACACCATATATTTT.

The J gene is TRBJ1-1, the V gene TRBV7-9; perhaps TRBD1 as D (6 bases). The CDR3 spans 13 residues. The germline V and J ends were trimmed by 5 bases and 9 bases, with 16 bases remaining between them. Germline V gene sequence: CDR1 SEHNR, CDR2 FQNEAQ (reference sequence). Here the CDR3 reads CASSALTGSKAFF. The DNA of the CDR3 is TGTGCCAGCAGCGCCCTTACAGGGTCAAAAGCTTTCTTT.